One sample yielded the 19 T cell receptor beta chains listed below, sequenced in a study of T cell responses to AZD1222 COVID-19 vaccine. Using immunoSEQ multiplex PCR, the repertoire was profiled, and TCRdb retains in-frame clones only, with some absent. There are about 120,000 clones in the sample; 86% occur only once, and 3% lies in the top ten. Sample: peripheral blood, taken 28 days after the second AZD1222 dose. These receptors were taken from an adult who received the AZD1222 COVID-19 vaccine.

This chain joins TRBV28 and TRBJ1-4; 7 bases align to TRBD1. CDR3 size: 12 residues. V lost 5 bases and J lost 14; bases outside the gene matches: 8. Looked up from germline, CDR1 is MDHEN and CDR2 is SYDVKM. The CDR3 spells CASSILQGYLFF. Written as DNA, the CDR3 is TGTGCCAGCAGTATCCTACAGGGGTACCTGTTTTTT.

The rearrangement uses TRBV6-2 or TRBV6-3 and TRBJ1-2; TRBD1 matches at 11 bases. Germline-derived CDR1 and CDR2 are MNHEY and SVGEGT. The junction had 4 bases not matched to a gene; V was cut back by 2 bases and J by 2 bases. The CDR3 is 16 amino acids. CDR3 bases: TGTGCCAGCAGTTACCCGGACAGGGGGCTAAACTATGGCTACACCTTC. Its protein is CASSYPDRGLNYGYTF.

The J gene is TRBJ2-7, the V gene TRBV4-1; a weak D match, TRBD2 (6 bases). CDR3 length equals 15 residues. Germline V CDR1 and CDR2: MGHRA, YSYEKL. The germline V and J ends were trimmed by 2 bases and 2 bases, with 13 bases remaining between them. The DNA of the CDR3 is TGCGCCAGCAGCCAAAGGGGAACGGGAGCCTACGAGCAGTACTTC. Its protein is CASSQRGTGAYEQYF.

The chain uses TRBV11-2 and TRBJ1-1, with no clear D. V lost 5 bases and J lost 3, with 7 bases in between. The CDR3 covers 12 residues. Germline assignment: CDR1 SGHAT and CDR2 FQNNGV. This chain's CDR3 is CASSPTHTEAFF. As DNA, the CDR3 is TGTGCCAGCAGCCCGACGCACACTGAAGCTTTCTTT.

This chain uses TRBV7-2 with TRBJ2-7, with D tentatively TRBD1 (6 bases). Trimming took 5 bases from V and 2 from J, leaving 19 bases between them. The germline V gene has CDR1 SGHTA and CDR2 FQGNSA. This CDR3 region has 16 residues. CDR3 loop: CASSGKLRGLAYEQYF. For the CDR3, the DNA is TGTGCCAGCAGCGGGAAACTCAGGGGCTTAGCCTACGAGCAGTACTTC.

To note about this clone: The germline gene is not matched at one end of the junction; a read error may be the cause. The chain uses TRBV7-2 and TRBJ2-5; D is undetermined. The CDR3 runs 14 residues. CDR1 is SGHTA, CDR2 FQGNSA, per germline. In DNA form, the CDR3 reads TGTGCCAGCAGCTTAGAGGTGGCACAAGGGACCCAGTACTTC. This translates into CASSLEVAQGTQYF.

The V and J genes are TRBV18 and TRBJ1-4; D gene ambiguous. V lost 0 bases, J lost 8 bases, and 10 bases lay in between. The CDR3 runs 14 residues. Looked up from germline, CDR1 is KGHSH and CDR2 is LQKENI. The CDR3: CASSPPSNSEKLFF. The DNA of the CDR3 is TGTGCCAGCTCACCACCGAGCAATTCCGAAAAACTGTTTTTT.

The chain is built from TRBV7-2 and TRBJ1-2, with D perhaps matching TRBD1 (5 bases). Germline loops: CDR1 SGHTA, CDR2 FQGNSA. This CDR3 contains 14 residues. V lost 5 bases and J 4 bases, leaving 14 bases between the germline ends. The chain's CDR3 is CASSPRRGIYGYTF. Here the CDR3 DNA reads TGTGCCAGCAGCCCACGACGGGGGATCTATGGCTACACCTTC.

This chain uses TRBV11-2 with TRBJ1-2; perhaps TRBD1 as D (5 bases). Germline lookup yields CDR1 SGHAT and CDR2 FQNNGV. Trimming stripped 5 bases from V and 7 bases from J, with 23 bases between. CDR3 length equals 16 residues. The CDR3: CASSTGPRISYGGYTF. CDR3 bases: TGTGCCAGCAGCACAGGACCGAGAATATCCTATGGTGGCTACACCTTC.

The CDR3 bases are TGTGCCAGCACGGTGGGGTCCCGGGACGGAGCTAACTATGGCTACACCTTC. Protein product: CASTVGSRDGANYGYTF. The chain joins TRBV5-4 to TRBJ1-2, with a possible D match to TRBD1 (5 bases). V was shortened by 6 bases and J by 0 bases, with 21 bases between the two germline ends. Looked up from germline, CDR1 is SGHNT and CDR2 is YYREEE (reference sequence). There are 17 residues in the CDR3.

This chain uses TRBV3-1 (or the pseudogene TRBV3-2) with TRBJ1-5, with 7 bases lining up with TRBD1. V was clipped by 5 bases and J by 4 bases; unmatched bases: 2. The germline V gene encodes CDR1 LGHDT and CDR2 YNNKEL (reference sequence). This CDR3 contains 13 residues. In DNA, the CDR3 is TGTGCCAGCAGCTCGGGACAGAATCAGCCCCAGCATTTT. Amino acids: CASSSGQNQPQHF.

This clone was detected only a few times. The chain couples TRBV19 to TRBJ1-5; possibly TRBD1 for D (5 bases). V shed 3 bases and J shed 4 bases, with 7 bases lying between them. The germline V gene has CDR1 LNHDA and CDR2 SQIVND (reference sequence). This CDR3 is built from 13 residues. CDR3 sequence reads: CASSMGVNQPQHF. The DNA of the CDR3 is TGTGCCAGTAGTATGGGGGTTAATCAGCCCCAGCATTTT.

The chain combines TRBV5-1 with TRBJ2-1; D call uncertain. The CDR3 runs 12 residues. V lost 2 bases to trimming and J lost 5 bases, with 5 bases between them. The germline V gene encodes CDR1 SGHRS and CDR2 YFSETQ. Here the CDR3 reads CASSLLDNEQFF. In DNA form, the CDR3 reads TGCGCCAGCAGCTTACTCGACAATGAGCAGTTCTTC. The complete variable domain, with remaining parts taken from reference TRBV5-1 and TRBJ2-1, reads KAGVTQTPRYLIKTRGQQVTLSCSPISGHRSVSWYQQTPGQGLQFLFEYFSETQRNKGNFPGRFSGRQFSNSRSEMNVSTLELGDSALYLCASSLLDNEQFFGPGTRLTVL.

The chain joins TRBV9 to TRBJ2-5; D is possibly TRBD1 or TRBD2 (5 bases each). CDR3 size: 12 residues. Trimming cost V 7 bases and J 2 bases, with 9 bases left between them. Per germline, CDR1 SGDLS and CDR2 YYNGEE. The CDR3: CASGGQQETQYF. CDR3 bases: TGTGCCAGCGGGGGTCAACAAGAGACCCAGTACTTC.

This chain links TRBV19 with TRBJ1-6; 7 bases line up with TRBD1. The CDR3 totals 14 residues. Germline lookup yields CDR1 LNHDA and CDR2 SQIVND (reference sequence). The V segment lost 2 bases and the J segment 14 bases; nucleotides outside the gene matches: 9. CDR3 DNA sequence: TGTGCCAGTAGTATATACCGGGACAGTGAGGCCCTCCACTTT. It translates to CASSIYRDSEALHF.

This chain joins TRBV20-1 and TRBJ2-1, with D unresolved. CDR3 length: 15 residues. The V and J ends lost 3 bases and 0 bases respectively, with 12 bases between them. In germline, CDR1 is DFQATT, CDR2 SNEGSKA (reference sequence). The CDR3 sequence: CSASKGKSSYNEQFF. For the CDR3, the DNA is TGCAGTGCTAGTAAAGGGAAGAGCTCCTACAATGAGCAGTTCTTC.

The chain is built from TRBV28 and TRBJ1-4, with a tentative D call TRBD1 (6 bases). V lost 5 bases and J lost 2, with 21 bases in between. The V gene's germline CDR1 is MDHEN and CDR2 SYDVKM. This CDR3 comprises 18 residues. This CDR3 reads CASSPRRGAQGTNEKLFF. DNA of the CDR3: TGTGCCAGCAGTCCCAGGCGGGGGGCGCAGGGTACTAATGAAAAACTGTTTTTT.

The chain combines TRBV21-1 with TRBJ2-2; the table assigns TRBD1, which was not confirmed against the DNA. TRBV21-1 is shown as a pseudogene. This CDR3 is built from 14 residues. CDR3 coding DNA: TGTGCCGGAGAGACAGTTAGGGGGTCCGGGGAGCTGTTTTTT. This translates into CAGETVRGSGELFF.

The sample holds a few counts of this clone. Here the CDR3 reads CASRPGTVNTEAFF. CDR3 nucleotides: TGTGCCAGCAGACCCGGGACAGTGAACACTGAAGCTTTCTTT. V usage is TRBV6-5 and J usage is TRBJ1-1; TRBD1 aligns across 7 bases. This CDR3 is built from 14 residues. Per the germline V gene, CDR1 is MNHEY and CDR2 is SVGAGI. V was clipped by 6 bases and J by 0 bases; unmatched bases: 4.